The subject of this entry is one TCR beta chain. Antigen specificity is unknown. Autoimmune disease history or systemic immunosuppression led to patients being barred. The record originates from a study of OX40 agonist ivuxolimab in advanced cancers. Study-level information: Averaging 60 years in age, with a range of roughly 20 to 90, the cohort was around 87% male. Two cutaneous melanoma patients and one hepatocellular carcinoma patient, three in all, had partial responses.

Overall study results and limits: Among patients with partial responses at 0.1-3.0 mg/kg, clonal expansion was among the lowest.

Germline V lookup: CDR1 MGHRA, CDR2 YSYEKL. V shed 0 bases and J shed 0 bases, with 8 bases lying between them. The CDR3 consists of 15 residues. Clones were sequenced by immunoSEQ multiplex PCR, and TCRdb holds only the in-frame ones, with some missing. The repertoire consists of tens of thousands of clones, with around 90% occurring once and the leading ten covering less than 5%. The clonotype originates from an adult with an advanced solid tumor such as melanoma, head and neck, liver or kidney cancer. Sequenced here: CD4+ or CD8+ T cells sorted from blood, sampled in a trial of the OX40 agonist ivuxolimab. The chain carries TRBV4-1 and TRBJ2-5; maybe TRBD2 (5 bases). The CDR3 reads CASSQDGSDQETQYF. The DNA of the CDR3 is TGCGCCAGCAGCCAAGATGGGAGCGACCAAGAGACCCAGTACTTC.